Shown below are 6 T cell receptor beta chains from a single sample sequenced in a study of blood T cell repertoires in COVID-19. Some clones are missing from TCRdb's copy, which holds only in-frame ones; the method was immunoSEQ multiplex PCR. The sample consists of some 130,000 clones, about 70% of them appearing once. The specimen sequenced was peripheral blood. Receptors originate from a woman between 70 and 85 years old with acute or convalescent COVID-19.

This clone was seen more than once but under ten times. The V gene is TRBV27, the J gene TRBJ2-6, with D possibly TRBD1 on 6 matching bases. Germline CDR1 and CDR2: MNHEY and SMNVEV (reference sequence). CDR3 length equals 17 residues. Trimming cost V 6 bases and J 0 bases, with 15 bases left between them. CDR3 protein: CASSTGPPSSGANVLTF. DNA of the CDR3: TGTGCCAGCAGCACAGGGCCCCCGAGCTCTGGGGCCAACGTCCTGACTTTC. The complete variable domain, with remaining parts taken from reference TRBV27 and TRBJ2-6, reads EAQVTQNPRYLITVTGKKLTVTCSQNMNHEYMSWYRQDPGLGLRQIYYSMNVEVTDKGDVPEGYKVSRKEKRNFPLILESPSPNQTSLYFCASSTGPPSSGANVLTFGAGSRLTVL.

This chain connects TRBV25-1 to TRBJ2-2; no definite D call. CDR1 is MGHDK and CDR2 is SYGVNS in the germline V gene. Trimming took 8 bases from V and 2 from J, leaving 6 bases between them. The CDR3 spans 12 residues. The DNA for the CDR3 is TGTGCCAGCGGCAGTAACACCGGGGAGCTGTTTTTT. As protein: CASGSNTGELFF.

This clone showed up just a few times. The chain is built from TRBV14 and TRBJ2-1, with D maybe TRBD2 (6 bases). The CDR3 is made up of 14 amino acids. CDR1 is SGHDN, CDR2 FVKESK, per germline. The V end lost 6 bases, the J end lost 7 bases, and 16 bases lay between the germline ends. The DNA of the CDR3 is TGTGCCAGCAGTCGCTTGGGGGGTAATAATGAGCAGTTCTTC. It specifies CASSRLGGNNEQFF.

The count of this clone is one. The genes are TRBV5-4 and TRBJ2-5, with 10 bases fitting TRBD2. Germline V gene data show CDR1 as SGHNT and CDR2 as YYREEE (reference sequence). The CDR3 runs 17 residues. Germline trimming cut 4 bases from V and 4 bases from J; bases unmatched to any gene: 13. The CDR3 here is CASSPGASGGTGETQYF. The CDR3 bases are TGTGCCAGCAGCCCAGGCGCTAGCGGGGGCACGGGAGAGACCCAGTACTTC. The variable domain in full, with the rest retrieved from reference TRBV5-4 and TRBJ2-5, is ETGVTQSPTHLIKTRGQQVTLRCSSQSGHNTVSWYQQALGQGPQFIFQYYREEENGRGNFPPRFSGLQFPNYSSELNVNALELDDSALYLCASSPGASGGTGETQYFGPGTRLLVL.

As DNA, the CDR3 is TGTGCCAGCAGCCCCGGGACACTGTCCTACGAGCAGTACTTC. Its protein product is CASSPGTLSYEQYF. The V and J genes are TRBV11-2 and TRBJ2-7; maybe TRBD1 (6 bases). Germline V CDR1 and CDR2: SGHAT, FQNNGV. Trimming removed 5 bases at V and 1 base at J, with 12 bases between. This CDR3 region has 14 residues.

The chain employs TRBV19 and TRBJ1-6; the D is unclear. Looked up from germline, CDR1 is LNHDA and CDR2 is SQIVND (reference sequence). The CDR3 runs to 16 residues. V lost 6 bases, J lost 8 bases, and 20 bases lay in between. CDR3 region: CASSRGLGMSDSPLHF. The DNA of the CDR3 is TGTGCCAGTAGCCGCGGGCTCGGAATGAGCGATTCACCCCTCCACTTT.